This TCR beta chain was recovered during a study of blood T cells in healthy people across ages. General study findings and limits: From one million sequenced T cells, diversity estimates were lower bounds.

This CDR3 has 15 residues. Germline values: CDR1 SGHRS, CDR2 YFSETQ. V was clipped by 2 bases and J by 3 bases; unmatched bases: 7. Combining a sample-barcoded 5' primer with a J-beta primer mix, a second PCR ran for roughly 7 to 12 cycles. Each cDNA molecule received a tag from a template-switch adaptor that had 12 random nucleotides. TCRdb re-called the 5' RACE reads with MiXCR, one entry per CDR3 protein. The sample contains about 1.1 million distinct CDR3 sequences, 35% to 40% of which appear only once. This clonotype was detected a few times. Antigen specificity is unknown. Sequenced: blood. The source of this sequence is a man aged 18 to 35 in good health. The rearrangement links TRBV5-1 to TRBJ1-1; 7 nucleotides align to TRBD1. CDR3 sequence: CASSFAATGDTEAFF. The CDR3 DNA sequence: TGCGCCAGCAGCTTCGCCGCCACAGGGGACACTGAAGCTTTCTTT. The full variable domain, in which reference TRBV5-1 and TRBJ1-1 provide the parts outside the CDR3, is KAGVTQTPRYLIKTRGQQVTLSCSPISGHRSVSWYQQTPGQGLQFLFEYFSETQRNKGNFPGRFSGRQFSNSRSEMNVSTLELGDSALYLCASSFAATGDTEAFFGQGTRLTVV.